The rows below give T cell receptor beta chains drawn from one sample of a study of identical twins. A single record per CDR3 protein comes from TCRdb applying MiXCR to the 5' RACE reads. The sample carries about 460,000 distinct CDR3 sequences, 14% recorded once. Another study also made use of these data, one on yellow fever vaccine responses in identical twins.

The specimen was CD4+ T cells sorted from blood. These TCRs come from a woman between 18 and 30 years old in good health. CDR3s include the opening cysteine and the closing phenylalanine or tryptophan. Fields, in order: D gene, clone size, V gene, J gene, CDR3 DNA, CDR3 protein. A D gene is named only where the DNA matches it firmly. Clone size appears in some rows only: once, few, many, or a class for an expanded clone.

d_gene: NA; abundance: NA; v_gene: TRBV11-2; j_gene: TRBJ1-5; CDR3nt: TGTGCCAGCAGCGAAAGGGGTTATAGCAATCAGCCCCAGCATTTT; CDR3aa: CASSERGYSNQPQHF
d_gene: TRBD2; abundance: NA; v_gene: TRBV10-3; j_gene: TRBJ2-1; CDR3nt: TGTGCCATCAGTGGGACTAGCCAGAATGAGCAGTTCTTC; CDR3aa: CAISGTSQNEQFF
d_gene: TRBD1; abundance: NA; v_gene: TRBV9; j_gene: TRBJ2-7; CDR3nt: TGTGCCAGCAGCGTAGTTTTAAGGACAGGGCTCCCCGTATTC; CDR3aa: CASSVVLRTGLPVF
d_gene: TRBD2; abundance: few; v_gene: TRBV12-3/TRBV12-4; j_gene: TRBJ2-1; CDR3nt: TGTGCCAGCACCCGTTCTTCCGGGACTAGCACCTACAATGAGCAGTTCTTC; CDR3aa: CASTRSSGTSTYNEQFF
d_gene: TRBD2; abundance: few; v_gene: TRBV18; j_gene: TRBJ2-1; CDR3nt: TGTGCCAGCTCACTGCTAGCGGGAGAGGCCAATGAGCAGTTCTTC; CDR3aa: CASSLLAGEANEQFF
d_gene: NA; abundance: NA; v_gene: TRBV10-2; j_gene: TRBJ2-2; CDR3nt: TGCGCCAGCAGTCCCGGGAAGGGCACCGGGGAGCTGTTTTTT; CDR3aa: CASSPGKGTGELFF
d_gene: TRBD1; abundance: few; v_gene: TRBV20-1; j_gene: TRBJ1-1; CDR3nt: TGCAGTGCAGGGACAGGAGGAGGAGTGGGAGCTTTCTTT; CDR3aa: CSAGTGGGVGAFF
d_gene: NA; abundance: few; v_gene: TRBV5-1; j_gene: TRBJ1-1; CDR3nt: TGCGCCAGCAGCAGAGACAGTCTTATGAACACTGAAGCTTTCTTT; CDR3aa: CASSRDSLMNTEAFF
d_gene: TRBD2; abundance: NA; v_gene: TRBV28; j_gene: TRBJ2-3; CDR3nt: TGTGCCAGCAGCCTTGGACTAGCGGGGGGTGGGGATACGCAGTATTTT; CDR3aa: CASSLGLAGGGDTQYF
d_gene: TRBD1; abundance: NA; v_gene: TRBV5-1; j_gene: TRBJ2-4; CDR3nt: TGCGCCAGCAGCTCGGGACAGCCTGGGGACATTCAGTACTTC; CDR3aa: CASSSGQPGDIQYF
d_gene: NA; abundance: few; v_gene: TRBV6-5; j_gene: TRBJ2-7; CDR3nt: TGTGCCAGCAGACCGGGACACAACTACGAGCAGTACTTC; CDR3aa: CASRPGHNYEQYF
d_gene: NA; abundance: NA; v_gene: TRBV24-1; j_gene: TRBJ2-3; CDR3nt: TGTGCCACCAGTGATTTAGGAGAGGCAGATACGCAGTATTTT; CDR3aa: CATSDLGEADTQYF
d_gene: TRBD2; abundance: NA; v_gene: TRBV4-3; j_gene: TRBJ2-3; CDR3nt: TGCGCCAGCAGCCAAGAAGCACTAGCGGGAGGCTCAGATACGCAGTATTTT; CDR3aa: CASSQEALAGGSDTQYF
d_gene: TRBD2; abundance: few; v_gene: TRBV14; j_gene: TRBJ2-1; CDR3nt: TGTGCCAGCAGCCAACGACTAGCGGGAGGGCCCCACAATGAGCAGTTCTTC; CDR3aa: CASSQRLAGGPHNEQFF
d_gene: TRBD2; abundance: few; v_gene: TRBV6-2/TRBV6-3; j_gene: TRBJ2-7; CDR3nt: TGTGCCAGCACCTGGAGACTAGCGGGAGGCGAGCAGTACTTC; CDR3aa: CASTWRLAGGEQYF
d_gene: NA; abundance: NA; v_gene: TRBV14; j_gene: TRBJ2-7; CDR3nt: TGTGCCAGCAGCCAAGCGGGGGCCTACTACGAGCAGTACTTC; CDR3aa: CASSQAGAYYEQYF
d_gene: TRBD2; abundance: few; v_gene: TRBV10-3; j_gene: TRBJ2-7; CDR3nt: TGTGCCATCAGTGGGGGCGCCGGGACTAGGTGGCTCGAGCAGTACTTC; CDR3aa: CAISGGAGTRWLEQYF
d_gene: NA; abundance: NA; v_gene: TRBV6-4; j_gene: TRBJ2-3; CDR3nt: TGTGCCAGCGCGACGGGGATTAGGGACACAGATACGCAGTATTTT; CDR3aa: CASATGIRDTDTQYF
d_gene: NA; abundance: NA; v_gene: TRBV3-1; j_gene: TRBJ2-2; CDR3nt: TGTGCCAGCAGCATCAGGGCGCACACCGGGGAGCTGTTTTTT; CDR3aa: CASSIRAHTGELFF
d_gene: NA; abundance: few; v_gene: TRBV30; j_gene: TRBJ1-1; CDR3nt: TGTGCCTGGAAGTGGGCGAGGGACACTGAAGCTTTCTTT; CDR3aa: CAWKWARDTEAFF
d_gene: NA; abundance: many; v_gene: TRBV24-1; j_gene: TRBJ2-3; CDR3nt: TGTGCCACCAGTGATTTGGACTCCCCTAGCACAGATACGCAGTATTTT; CDR3aa: CATSDLDSPSTDTQYF
d_gene: TRBD1; abundance: few; v_gene: TRBV28; j_gene: TRBJ2-5; CDR3nt: TGTGCCAGCAGTCTACCGGGACAGGGGGGGACCCAAGAGACCCAGTACTTC; CDR3aa: CASSLPGQGGTQETQYF
d_gene: TRBD1; abundance: NA; v_gene: TRBV15; j_gene: TRBJ2-3; CDR3nt: TGTGCCACCAGCAGACCCGGGACAGGCACAGATACGCAGTATTTT; CDR3aa: CATSRPGTGTDTQYF
d_gene: NA; abundance: few; v_gene: TRBV4-1; j_gene: TRBJ2-1; CDR3nt: TGCGCCAGCAGCCAAGAGGGGGGAGAATACAATGAGCAGTTCTTC; CDR3aa: CASSQEGGEYNEQFF
d_gene: NA; abundance: NA; v_gene: TRBV12-3/TRBV12-4; j_gene: TRBJ1-2; CDR3nt: TGTGCCAGCAGTGGGAGTAAAGGTCCGTGGGGCTACACCTTC; CDR3aa: CASSGSKGPWGYTF
d_gene: NA; abundance: NA; v_gene: TRBV5-1; j_gene: TRBJ2-1; CDR3nt: TGCGCCAGCAGCGATGGACTAATCTCCTACAATGAGCAGTTCTTC; CDR3aa: CASSDGLISYNEQFF
d_gene: NA; abundance: few; v_gene: TRBV10-3; j_gene: TRBJ2-1; CDR3nt: TGTGCCACGCAGACAGGATACAATGAGCAGTTCTTC; CDR3aa: CATQTGYNEQFF
d_gene: NA; abundance: NA; v_gene: TRBV7-7; j_gene: TRBJ2-7; CDR3nt: TGTGCTAGCAGCCCCAGTTGGGACGGATCCTACGAGCAGTACTTC; CDR3aa: CASSPSWDGSYEQYF
d_gene: NA; abundance: NA; v_gene: TRBV3-1; j_gene: TRBJ2-7; CDR3nt: TGTGCCAGCAGCCAAGATTTAGGGACGGCGAGGTACTTC; CDR3aa: CASSQDLGTARYF
d_gene: TRBD2; abundance: NA; v_gene: TRBV13; j_gene: TRBJ2-1; CDR3nt: TGTGCCAGCAGCCTCCGGAGTACAGGGGATGTGACTAGCGGCCTGACATCCTACAATGAGCAGTTCTTC; CDR3aa: CASSLRSTGDVTSGLTSYNEQFF
d_gene: TRBD2; abundance: few; v_gene: TRBV3-1; j_gene: TRBJ2-5; CDR3nt: TGTGCCAGCAGCCAACAAGCGGGGGGAGGTCAAGAGACCCAGTACTTC; CDR3aa: CASSQQAGGGQETQYF
d_gene: TRBD2; abundance: NA; v_gene: TRBV5-6; j_gene: TRBJ2-1; CDR3nt: TGTGCCAGCAGCTCGGACGAGCGGGAGTGGAATGAGCAGTTCTTC; CDR3aa: CASSSDEREWNEQFF
d_gene: TRBD2; abundance: few; v_gene: TRBV3-1; j_gene: TRBJ2-7; CDR3nt: TGTGCCAGCAGCCAAGTAGCGGGGAACTACGAGCAGTACTTC; CDR3aa: CASSQVAGNYEQYF
d_gene: NA; abundance: few; v_gene: TRBV6-5; j_gene: TRBJ1-6; CDR3nt: TGTGCCAGCAGCTCCGGGAGCTCACCCCTCCACTTT; CDR3aa: CASSSGSSPLHF
d_gene: TRBD2; abundance: few; v_gene: TRBV28; j_gene: TRBJ2-5; CDR3nt: TGTGCCAGCAGTCAGACTAGCGGGGGAAGGGAGACCCAGTACTTC; CDR3aa: CASSQTSGGRETQYF
d_gene: NA; abundance: few; v_gene: TRBV30; j_gene: TRBJ1-1; CDR3nt: TGTGCCTGGAGTGTACACGCGCTCCCCAACACTGAAGCTTTCTTT; CDR3aa: CAWSVHALPNTEAFF
d_gene: NA; abundance: many; v_gene: TRBV7-9; j_gene: TRBJ2-7; CDR3nt: TGTGCCAGCAACGACAGAGCCCGATTCTACGAGCAGTACTTC; CDR3aa: CASNDRARFYEQYF
d_gene: NA; abundance: NA; v_gene: TRBV9; j_gene: TRBJ2-2; CDR3nt: TGTGCCAGCAGCGTAGCTCCGGGACACACCGGGGAGCTGTTTTTT; CDR3aa: CASSVAPGHTGELFF
d_gene: TRBD1; abundance: few; v_gene: TRBV28; j_gene: TRBJ2-7; CDR3nt: TGTGCCAGCAGTACCGACAGGGGCCGGGTCGGGCAGTACTTC; CDR3aa: CASSTDRGRVGQYF
d_gene: TRBD1; abundance: NA; v_gene: TRBV12-3/TRBV12-4; j_gene: TRBJ1-2; CDR3nt: TGTGCCAGCAGTTTAGGGCAGGGGGCAGGAGGCTACACCTTC; CDR3aa: CASSLGQGAGGYTF
d_gene: NA; abundance: NA; v_gene: TRBV10-3; j_gene: TRBJ1-6; CDR3nt: TGTGCCATCAGTGGCCAGGGACATAATTCACCCCTCCACTTT; CDR3aa: CAISGQGHNSPLHF